The rows below give T cell receptor beta chains drawn from one sample of a study of shared clonotypes between healthy human individuals. The protocol was immunoSEQ multiplex PCR, while the TCRdb copy is restricted to in-frame clones and leaves out a portion. The data hold approximately 2,000,000 clones, with roughly 93% observed a single time. The sample was naive CD8+ T cells from PBMCs. Every receptor here comes from a man aged 18 to 30 in good health. Some clones in this sample may be carry-over from other donors' samples. Each CDR3 is given with its conserved first and last residue. D genes are given only for firm matches. Some rows mark clone size as missing; the rest say once, few, many or name a class of expanded clone.

j_call clone_size v_call d_call cdr3_nt cdr3_aa
TRBJ1-2 - TRBV6-6 TRBD1 TGTGCCAGCAGACCACCGGGACAGGGAAACTATGGCTACACCTTC CASRPPGQGNYGYTF
TRBJ1-2 - TRBV5-4 - TGTGCCAGCAGCCGGATGGCCCCGGGTGACTATGGCTACACCTTC CASSRMAPGDYGYTF
TRBJ2-5 - TRBV27 - TGTGCCAGCGCGACGGGACCCGAAGAGACCCAGTACTTC CASATGPEETQYF
TRBJ2-2 - TRBV28 TRBD2 TGTGCCAGCAGTTTAAAGCCTAGCGGGGACACCGGGGAGCTGTTTTTT CASSLKPSGDTGELFF
TRBJ1-2 - TRBV10-3 TRBD1 TGTGCCATCAGTGAGGCACAGGGGGCGTACTATGGCTACACTTTC CAISEAQGAYYGYTF
TRBJ2-5 - TRBV9 - TGTGCCAGCAGCGTAGGGGCTATCCAAGAGACCCAGTACTTC CASSVGAIQETQYF
TRBJ1-2 - TRBV30 - TGTGCCTGGAGTGCCCACGATGGCTACACCTTC CAWSAHDGYTF
TRBJ1-1 - TRBV25-1 - TGTGCCAGCAGTGAATGGGGGGTTACTGAAGCTTTCTTT CASSEWGVTEAFF
TRBJ2-1 - TRBV9 - TGTGCCAGCAGCCCTCGGGACAAAGAGAAAAATGAGCAGTTCTTC CASSPRDKEKNEQFF
TRBJ1-2 - TRBV9 TRBD1 TGTGCCAGCAGCGTAGGACAGGGGGGTATCGGCTACACCTTC CASSVGQGGIGYTF
TRBJ1-1 - TRBV28 - TGTGCCAGCAGCCCCAATTGGAACACTGAAGCTTTCTTT CASSPNWNTEAFF
TRBJ2-5 - TRBV28 - TGTGCCAGCAGTTTAGTGCTTCCTAGCGAGCCCCAAGAGACCCAGTACTTC CASSLVLPSEPQETQYF
TRBJ2-2 once TRBV27 TRBD1 TGTGCCAGCAGTCAATGGGACAGGGCCGGGGAGCTGTTTTTT CASSQWDRAGELFF
TRBJ2-1 - TRBV4-2 - TGTGCCAGCAGCCAAGAGTTTCCCCCCAGACCCGAGCCCAATGAGCAGTTCTTC CASSQEFPPRPEPNEQFF
TRBJ2-7 once TRBV4-1 TRBD2 TGCGCCAGCAGCCAAACGCGATTGGGAGGGGTTTACGAGCAGTACTTC CASSQTRLGGVYEQYF
TRBJ2-1 - TRBV27 - TGTGCCAGCAGTCCGCGGGGAGGAAACAATGAGCAGTTCTTC CASSPRGGNNEQFF
TRBJ2-2 few TRBV5-1 - TGCGCCAGCAGCTTGGACACTACCAACACCGGGGAGCTGTTTTTT CASSLDTTNTGELFF
TRBJ2-1 - TRBV28 TRBD1 TGTGCCAGCAGTGATCCACAGGGGTACAATGAGCAGTTCTTC CASSDPQGYNEQFF
TRBJ2-7 - TRBV19 - TGTGCCAGTAAAGGGCCTTCCCGGTGGGGTTACGAGCAGTACTTC CASKGPSRWGYEQYF
TRBJ1-2 once TRBV15 - TGTGCCACCAGCAGAGGGTCGCGATCGGGGGGCTACACCTTC CATSRGSRSGGYTF
TRBJ2-7 - TRBV5-1 - TGCGCCAGCAGCTTTGGACAGTCCGAGCAGTACTTC CASSFGQSEQYF
TRBJ2-3 - TRBV5-1 - TGCGCCAGCAGCTTGGAGGGGAGTGGGCGGGATACGCAGTATTTT CASSLEGSGRDTQYF
TRBJ1-2 - TRBV2 TRBD1 TGTGCCAGGTTCAACCGGGACAGGGGTATCGCTAACTATGGCTACACCTTC CARFNRDRGIANYGYTF
TRBJ1-2 - TRBV5-4 - TGTGCCAGCAGCTTGATGGCCTATGGCTACACCTTC CASSLMAYGYTF
TRBJ2-7 - TRBV9 - TGTGCCAGCAGCGTAGGTCCGGGATCCTACGAGCAGTACTTC CASSVGPGSYEQYF
TRBJ1-4 - TRBV27 - TGTGCCAGCAGTTCGGCAGGGGTGTCAACTAATGAAAAACTGTTTTTT CASSSAGVSTNEKLFF
TRBJ2-3 - TRBV19 TRBD1 TGTGCCAGTAGTATAGGACAGGGGGTCCCAGATACGCAGTATTTT CASSIGQGVPDTQYF
TRBJ2-5 - TRBV2 TRBD2 TGTGCCAGCAGTGACGGACTAGCGGGTGAGACCCAGTACTTC CASSDGLAGETQYF
TRBJ2-5 - TRBV21-1 - TGTGCCAGCATCGCCGAAGGGACTAGCGGGAGGGATTGGGTTGAGACCCAGTACTTC CASIAEGTSGRDWVETQYF
TRBJ1-2 - TRBV7-3 TRBD1 TGTGCCAGCAGCTCCCCGACAGGGGTCGGCTACACCTTC CASSSPTGVGYTF
TRBJ2-1 - TRBV9 TRBD2 TGTGCCAGCAGCGTAGTGGGTAGCGGGATCACGAATGAGCAGTTCTTC CASSVVGSGITNEQFF
TRBJ2-1 - TRBV11-2 - TGTGCCAGCAGCTTAGGTAGTTACCGCTCCTACAATGAGCAGTTCTTC CASSLGSYRSYNEQFF
TRBJ1-2 - TRBV5-6 - TGTGCCAGCAGCGTTGGGAGTTTTCTCTTCGGCTACACCTTC CASSVGSFLFGYTF
TRBJ2-1 - TRBV7-6 - TGTGCCAGCAGCCCACTGGTTTCCTACAATGAGCAGTTCTTC CASSPLVSYNEQFF
TRBJ2-6 - TRBV27 - TGTGCCAGCACGTGGGGGCCTGGGGCCAACGTCCTGACTTTC CASTWGPGANVLTF
TRBJ2-1 - TRBV5-8 TRBD2 TGTGCCAGCAGCTTAGGCCTAGCGGGCCGCAATGAGCAGTTCTTC CASSLGLAGRNEQFF
TRBJ2-3 - TRBV19 TRBD2 TGTGCCAGTAGTATGATAGGGGAGGGCATCACAGATACGCAGTATTTT CASSMIGEGITDTQYF
TRBJ2-5 - TRBV14 TRBD2 TGTGCCAGCAGCCAAACGATGACTAGCGGGAGCGGAGAGACCCAGTACTTC CASSQTMTSGSGETQYF
TRBJ2-7 once TRBV7-8 TRBD1 TGTGCCAGCAGCTTAAAGGGGGCGTCCTACGAGCAGTACTTC CASSLKGASYEQYF
TRBJ2-7 - TRBV4-1 - TGCGCCAGCAGCCAAGGAGGGAGTAGTTCGTACGAGCAGTACTTC CASSQGGSSSYEQYF
TRBJ1-2 - TRBV10-2 TRBD1 TGCGCCAGCAGGGACAGGGGTGGCGATGGCTACACCTTC CASRDRGGDGYTF
TRBJ1-2 - TRBV28 - TGTGCCACCGAGGGGGGGAGCGGGGCCAACTATGGCTACACCTTC CATEGGSGANYGYTF
TRBJ2-7 - TRBV30 TRBD2 TGTGCCTTGTCATCAGGGACTAGCGGGACTTTGTACGAGCAGTACTTC CALSSGTSGTLYEQYF
TRBJ2-7 - TRBV27 - TGTGCCAGCAGTCTTAGCGGAGGGAGCTCCTACGAGCAGTACTTC CASSLSGGSSYEQYF
TRBJ2-7 - TRBV27 - TGTGCCAGCAGCGCGAGCTCCTACGAGCAGTACTTC CASSASSYEQYF
TRBJ1-1 - TRBV5-5 - TGTGCCAGCAGCTTGGTGTGGGAGGGGGGAGCTTTCTTT CASSLVWEGGAFF
TRBJ2-1 - TRBV27 TRBD1 TGTGCCAGCAGCCACAGGGGGCAAAGAGGGAGCAATGAGCAGTTCTTC CASSHRGQRGSNEQFF
TRBJ2-1 - TRBV4-2 - TGTGCCAGCAGCCAAGATTGGAGCGGTGACAATGAGCAGTTCTTC CASSQDWSGDNEQFF
TRBJ2-7 - TRBV4-1 TRBD2 TGCGCCAGCAGCCAAGAAATAGCGGGAGCCTACGAGCAGTACTTC CASSQEIAGAYEQYF
TRBJ2-1 - TRBV15 - TGTGCCACCAGCAGAGATATTCGCAAGGGGAGCTCCTACAATGAGCAGTTCTTC CATSRDIRKGSSYNEQFF
TRBJ1-1 - TRBV6-1 TRBD1 TGTGCCAGCACCGAGGGGAGGGGGCTCGGGACTGAAGCTTTCTTT CASTEGRGLGTEAFF
TRBJ2-7 - TRBV27 TRBD1 TGTGCCAGCGGCGACAGGGGGTTTTCCTACGAGCAGTACTTC CASGDRGFSYEQYF
TRBJ2-7 - TRBV11-2 - TGTGCCAGCAGCTTAGATGCGGAGGGGGCGAGCACCTTCTACGAGCAGTACTTC CASSLDAEGASTFYEQYF